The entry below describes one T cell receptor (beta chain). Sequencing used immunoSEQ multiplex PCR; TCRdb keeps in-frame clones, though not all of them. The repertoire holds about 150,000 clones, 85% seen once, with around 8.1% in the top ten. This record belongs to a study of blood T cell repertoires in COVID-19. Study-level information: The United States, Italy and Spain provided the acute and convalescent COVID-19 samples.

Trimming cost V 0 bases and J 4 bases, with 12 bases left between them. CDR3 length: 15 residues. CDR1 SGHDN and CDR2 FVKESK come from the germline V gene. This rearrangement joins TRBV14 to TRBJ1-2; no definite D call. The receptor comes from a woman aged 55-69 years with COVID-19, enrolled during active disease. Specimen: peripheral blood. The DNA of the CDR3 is TGTGCCAGCAGCCAAGACGTCAGTATCTCCTATGGCTACACCTTC. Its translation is CASSQDVSISYGYTF.